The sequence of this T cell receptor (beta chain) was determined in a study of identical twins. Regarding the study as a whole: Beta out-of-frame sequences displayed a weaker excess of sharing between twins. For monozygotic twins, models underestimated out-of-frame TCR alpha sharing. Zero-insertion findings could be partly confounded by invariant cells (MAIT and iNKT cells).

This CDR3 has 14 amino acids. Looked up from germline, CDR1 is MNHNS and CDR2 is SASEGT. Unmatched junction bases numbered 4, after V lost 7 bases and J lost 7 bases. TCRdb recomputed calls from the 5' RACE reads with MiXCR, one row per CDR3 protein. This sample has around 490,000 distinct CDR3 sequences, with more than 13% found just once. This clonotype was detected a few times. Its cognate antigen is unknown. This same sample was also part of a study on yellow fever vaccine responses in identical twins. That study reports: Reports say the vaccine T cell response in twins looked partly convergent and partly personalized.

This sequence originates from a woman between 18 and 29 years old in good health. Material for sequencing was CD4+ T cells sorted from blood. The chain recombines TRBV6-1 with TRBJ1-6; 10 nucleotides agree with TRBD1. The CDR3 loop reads CASIQDRGNSPLHF. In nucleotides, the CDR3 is TGTGCCAGCATTCAGGACAGGGGGAATTCACCCCTCCACTTT.